The 18 T cell receptor beta chains in this list originate from one sample, sequenced in a study of patients and donors after allogeneic stem cell transplantation. A single record per CDR3 protein comes from TCRdb applying MiXCR to the RT-PCR reads. The repertoire holds about a million distinct CDR3 sequences, with approximately 18% as singletons. The source material was blood, either unsorted or a sorted T cell fraction (not recorded which). Receptors were obtained from a human donor who was either an allogeneic HSCT recipient or a stem cell or donor lymphocyte infusion donor (not recorded which). It is not recorded whose cells these are; they may come from a transplant donor.

This rearrangement joins TRBV24-1 to TRBJ2-6; no clear D. V was trimmed by 3 bases and J by 0 bases, leaving 11 bases between them. Germline V gives CDR1 KGHDR, CDR2 SFDVKD. The CDR3 runs 17 residues. The CDR3 is CATSDPAKTSGANVLTF. In DNA, the CDR3 is TGTGCCACCAGTGATCCGGCCAAAACCTCTGGGGCCAACGTCCTGACTTTC.

The rearrangement uses TRBV24-1 and TRBJ1-5; D is unresolved. V was shortened by 9 bases and J by 5 bases, with 13 bases between the two germline ends. The CDR3 contains 13 residues. Germline loops: CDR1 KGHDR, CDR2 SFDVKD. This chain's CDR3 is CATGERRDQPQHF. Written as DNA, the CDR3 is TGTGCCACCGGGGAGAGAAGAGATCAGCCCCAGCATTTT.

This chain joins TRBV15 and TRBJ1-1, with TRBD1 as a possible D gene (5 bases). From germline, CDR1 is LNHNV and CDR2 YYDKDF (reference sequence). With 5 bases removed from V and 1 base from J, the gap between germline ends came to 14 bases. The CDR3 has 15 residues. The CDR3 here is CATSGYPGQNTEAFF. CDR3 sequence (DNA): TGTGCCACCAGCGGATACCCTGGACAGAACACTGAAGCTTTCTTT.

There are many counts of this clonotype. This chain connects TRBV12-3 or TRBV12-4 to TRBJ2-3, with D unresolved. Trimming pared 4 bases from V and 0 bases from J, leaving 2 bases between. The CDR3 consists of 12 residues. In DNA, the CDR3 is TGTGCCAGCAGTTGGAGCACAGATACGCAGTATTTT. The encoded protein is CASSWSTDTQYF.

The chain recombines TRBV10-2 with TRBJ2-1, with 14 bases matching TRBD2. The CDR3 runs 16 residues. Per the germline V gene, CDR1 is WSHSY and CDR2 is SAAADI. With 5 bases clipped from V and 5 bases from J, the junction kept 5 bases outside the gene matches. The CDR3: CASSRGLAGDHNEQFF. The CDR3 DNA follows: TGCGCCAGCAGTAGGGGACTAGCGGGAGACCACAATGAGCAGTTCTTC.

The J gene is TRBJ1-1, the V gene TRBV20-1; a possible D gene is TRBD1 (6 bases). CDR3 size: 17 residues. V was pared by 0 bases and J by 0 bases, with 17 bases between. Germline CDR1 and CDR2: DFQATT and SNEGSKA (reference sequence). The DNA of the CDR3 is TGCAGTGCTAGAGAGGTCCGGGACAAGAGGATGAACACTGAAGCTTTCTTT. Its protein product is CSAREVRDKRMNTEAFF.

CDR3 residues: CASSDFRLPGEQYF. As DNA, the CDR3 is TGTGCCAGCAGTGACTTTAGACTCCCGGGCGAGCAGTACTTC. The chain recombines TRBV6-1 with TRBJ2-7; unclear D gene. The CDR3 spans 14 residues. Germline CDR1 is MNHNS and CDR2 is SASEGT. V lost 3 bases, J lost 6 bases, and 15 bases lay in between.

V gene TRBV6-1 combines with J gene TRBJ1-5; 8 nucleotides align to TRBD1. Germline CDR1 reads MNHNS; CDR2 reads SASEGT. The CDR3 totals 16 residues. The J segment lost 2 bases and the V segment lost 2 bases, leaving 5 bases of the junction unmatched. The CDR3 loop reads CASSEQGATGNQPQHF. The DNA of the CDR3 is TGTGCCAGCAGTGAACAGGGGGCTACTGGCAATCAGCCCCAGCATTTT.

This chain uses TRBV5-6 with TRBJ2-7, with D possibly matching TRBD1 (5 bases). This CDR3 spans 15 amino acids. Trimming took 6 bases from V and 4 from J, leaving 20 bases between them. The germline V gene encodes CDR1 SGHDT and CDR2 YYEEEE. CDR3 loop: CASTLGAGDKYEQYF. The CDR3 bases are TGTGCCAGCACCCTAGGGGCAGGAGATAAGTACGAGCAGTACTTC.

The V and J genes are TRBV2 and TRBJ2-1, with TRBD2 matching 9 bases. This CDR3 contains 15 residues. Germline trimming cut 8 bases from V and 2 bases from J; bases unmatched to any gene: 7. The V gene's germline CDR1 is SNHLY and CDR2 FYNNEI. The CDR3 DNA sequence: TGTGCCAGCGGCAGTAGCGGGAGCACCTACAATGAGCAGTTCTTC. Translation gives CASGSSGSTYNEQFF.

The chain employs TRBV2 and TRBJ2-3; TRBD1 agrees at 9 bases. This CDR3 has 15 residues. V was pared by 9 bases and J by 3 bases, with 10 bases of the junction left unmatched. The germline V gene encodes CDR1 SNHLY and CDR2 FYNNEI. CDR3 sequence reads: CASTVQGASTDTQYF. The CDR3 nucleotides read TGTGCCAGTACGGTACAGGGGGCTTCGACAGATACGCAGTATTTT.

This clonotype appeared a few times. The V gene is TRBV6-2 or TRBV6-3, the J gene TRBJ2-7; TRBD1 matches at 8 bases. The CDR3 sequence is 17 residues long. Germline CDR1 is MNHEY and CDR2 is SVGEGT. V trimming: 2 bases; J trimming: 0 bases; junction bases outside the gene matches: 9. CDR3: CASSYPTHRGSSYEQYF. CDR3 in DNA: TGTGCCAGCAGTTACCCAACCCACAGGGGGTCCTCCTACGAGCAGTACTTC.

The V call is TRBV9, the J call TRBJ2-5, with D uncertain. The CDR3 has 13 residues. Germline loops: CDR1 SGDLS, CDR2 YYNGEE. Trimming stripped 3 bases from V and 6 bases from J, with 12 bases between. The CDR3 here is CASSAAGRQTQYF. The CDR3 coding sequence is TGTGCCAGCAGCGCGGCTGGCCGACAGACCCAGTACTTC. Looking up the rest from reference TRBV9 and TRBJ2-5 gives the full variable domain: DSGVTQTPKHLITATGQRVTLRCSPRSGDLSVYWYQQSLDQGLQFLIQYYNGEERAKGNILERFSAQQFPDLHSELNLSSLELGDSALYFCASSAAGRQTQYFGPGTRLLVL.

There are many counts of this clonotype. This chain connects TRBV5-5 to TRBJ1-5, with no clear D. This CDR3 contains 14 residues. The germline gives CDR1 SGHKS, CDR2 YYEKEE (reference sequence). V shed 0 bases and J shed 4 bases, with 8 bases lying between them. DNA of the CDR3: TGTGCCAGCAGCTTGGAAGTCGGTAATCAGCCCCAGCATTTT. It translates to CASSLEVGNQPQHF. Using reference TRBV5-5 and TRBJ1-5 for the parts outside the CDR3, the full variable domain is DAGVTQSPTHLIKTRGQQVTLRCSPISGHKSVSWYQQVLGQGPQFIFQYYEKEERGRGNFPDRFSARQFPNYSSELNVNALLLGDSALYLCASSLEVGNQPQHFGDGTRLSIL.

This clonotype was counted only a few times. The rearrangement uses TRBV19 and TRBJ1-4, with D unclear. The V gene lost 11 bases and the J gene lost 0 bases, with 4 bases spanning the gap. The CDR3 covers 11 residues. Germline CDR1 reads LNHDA; CDR2 reads SQIVND (reference sequence). The CDR3 spells CAGSTNEKLFF. The CDR3 region has the DNA TGTGCCGGTTCAACTAATGAAAAACTGTTTTTT.

This clonotype was seen once. J is TRBJ1-1 and V is TRBV20-1; D is perhaps TRBD1 (5 bases). The CDR3 has 14 residues. Trimming took off 0 bases at V and 4 bases at J, with 12 bases between the two ends. Germline V gene sequence: CDR1 DFQATT, CDR2 SNEGSKA (reference sequence). The CDR3 bases are TGCAGTGCTAGAGATTCCGGGGGATTCACTGAAGCTTTCTTT. It translates to CSARDSGGFTEAFF.

In this sample, this clonotype turned up a few times. The CDR3 nucleotides are TGCGCCAGCAGCCCTTCCAGCTATGGCTACACCTTC. As protein: CASSPSSYGYTF. This chain joins TRBV5-1 and TRBJ1-2; D is unresolved. Trimming removed 4 bases from V and 4 bases from J, with 8 bases in between. This CDR3 contains 12 residues. CDR1 and CDR2 (germline): SGHRS, YFSETQ.

V usage is TRBV20-1 and J usage is TRBJ1-5; no reliable D call. Trimming pared 2 bases from V and 0 bases from J, leaving 11 bases between. Germline lookup yields CDR1 DFQATT and CDR2 SNEGSKA (reference sequence). The CDR3 totals 15 residues. CDR3 in DNA: TGCAGTGCTAGATCCGGGGAGTATAGCAATCAGCCCCAGCATTTT. It translates to CSARSGEYSNQPQHF.